This T cell receptor beta chain was documented in a study of early T cells in non-severe SARS-CoV-2 infection. Study overall: Alpha and beta chains were unpaired, from unsorted whole-blood bulk RNA.

cDNA molecules, individually, were tagged with unique molecular identifiers. MiXCR, applied by TCRdb to the 5' RACE reads, yields one record per CDR3 protein. The sample has about 97,000 distinct CDR3 sequences; approximately 10% are singletons. This CDR3 has 17 amino acids. V dropped 6 bases and J dropped 10; count of bases not matched to a gene: 16. The V gene's germline CDR1 is MNHEY and CDR2 SVGAGI. This sample comprised whole blood, obtained at baseline. The TCR was taken from an adult who was a healthcare worker with PCR-confirmed SARS-CoV-2 infection or an uninfected control (not recorded which). The chain carries TRBV6-5 and TRBJ1-6, with 9 bases lining up with TRBD1. CDR3 sequence: CASRTGADRGYGSPLHF. For the CDR3, the DNA is TGTGCCAGCAGGACCGGGGCCGACAGGGGGTATGGGTCACCCCTCCACTTT.